The TCR beta chain described here comes from a study of cytomegalovirus exposure and HLA in healthy donors. Study background: Inside one of the first data releases sat 85 million or so unique TCRs taken from HLA-typed donors.

60 Vbeta and 13 Jbeta primers were used in PCR. The repertoire was sequenced with immunoSEQ multiplex PCR; TCRdb's copy has only in-frame clones and lacks some. This sample has about 120,000 clones, with about 80% found just once. To note about this clone: Its antigen is as yet unknown.

Germline values: CDR1 MNHNY, CDR2 SVGAGI (reference sequence). Trimming removed 6 bases at V and 0 bases at J, with 8 bases between. The CDR3 is made up of 13 amino acids. Notes on the study in general: The classifier was said to identify cytomegalovirus status with high specificity and sensitivity. Some highly shared sequence variants likely arose as a pipeline artifact.

This TCR derives from a human donor in good health. Sequences were obtained from PBMCs. The chain recombines TRBV6-6 with TRBJ1-1; D not certain. CDR3 bases: TGTGCCAGCAGGATACAGATGAACACTGAAGCTTTCTTT. It is translated as CASRIQMNTEAFF.